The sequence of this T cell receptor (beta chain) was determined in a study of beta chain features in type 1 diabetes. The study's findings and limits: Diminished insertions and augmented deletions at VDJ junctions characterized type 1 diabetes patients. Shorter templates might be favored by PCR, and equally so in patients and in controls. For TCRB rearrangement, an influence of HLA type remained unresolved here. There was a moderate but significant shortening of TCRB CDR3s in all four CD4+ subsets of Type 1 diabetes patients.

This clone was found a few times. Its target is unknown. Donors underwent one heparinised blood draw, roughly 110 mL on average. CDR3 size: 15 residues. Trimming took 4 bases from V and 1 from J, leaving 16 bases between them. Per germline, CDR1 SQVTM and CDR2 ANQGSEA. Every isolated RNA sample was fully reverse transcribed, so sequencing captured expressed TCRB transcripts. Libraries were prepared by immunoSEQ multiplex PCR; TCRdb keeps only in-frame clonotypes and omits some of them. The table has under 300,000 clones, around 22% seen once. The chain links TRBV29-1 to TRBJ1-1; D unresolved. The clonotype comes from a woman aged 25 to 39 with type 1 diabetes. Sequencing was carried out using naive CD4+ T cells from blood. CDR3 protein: CSVAFVTDPNTEAFF. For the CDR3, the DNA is TGCAGCGTTGCCTTTGTCACAGATCCGAACACTGAAGCTTTCTTT.